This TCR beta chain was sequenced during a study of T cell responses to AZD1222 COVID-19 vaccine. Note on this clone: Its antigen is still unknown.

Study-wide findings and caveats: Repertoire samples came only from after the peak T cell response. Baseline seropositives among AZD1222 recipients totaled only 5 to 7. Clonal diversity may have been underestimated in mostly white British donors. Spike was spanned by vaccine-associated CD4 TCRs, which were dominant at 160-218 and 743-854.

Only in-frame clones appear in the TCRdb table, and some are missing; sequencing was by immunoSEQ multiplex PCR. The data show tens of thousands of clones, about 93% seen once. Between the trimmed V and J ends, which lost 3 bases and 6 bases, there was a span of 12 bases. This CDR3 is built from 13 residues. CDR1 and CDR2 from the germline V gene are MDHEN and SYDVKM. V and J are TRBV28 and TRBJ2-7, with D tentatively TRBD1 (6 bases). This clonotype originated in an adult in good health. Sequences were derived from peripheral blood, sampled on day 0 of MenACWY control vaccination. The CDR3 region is CASSLGATGEQYF. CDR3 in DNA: TGTGCCAGCAGTTTGGGGGCTACTGGCGAGCAGTACTTC.